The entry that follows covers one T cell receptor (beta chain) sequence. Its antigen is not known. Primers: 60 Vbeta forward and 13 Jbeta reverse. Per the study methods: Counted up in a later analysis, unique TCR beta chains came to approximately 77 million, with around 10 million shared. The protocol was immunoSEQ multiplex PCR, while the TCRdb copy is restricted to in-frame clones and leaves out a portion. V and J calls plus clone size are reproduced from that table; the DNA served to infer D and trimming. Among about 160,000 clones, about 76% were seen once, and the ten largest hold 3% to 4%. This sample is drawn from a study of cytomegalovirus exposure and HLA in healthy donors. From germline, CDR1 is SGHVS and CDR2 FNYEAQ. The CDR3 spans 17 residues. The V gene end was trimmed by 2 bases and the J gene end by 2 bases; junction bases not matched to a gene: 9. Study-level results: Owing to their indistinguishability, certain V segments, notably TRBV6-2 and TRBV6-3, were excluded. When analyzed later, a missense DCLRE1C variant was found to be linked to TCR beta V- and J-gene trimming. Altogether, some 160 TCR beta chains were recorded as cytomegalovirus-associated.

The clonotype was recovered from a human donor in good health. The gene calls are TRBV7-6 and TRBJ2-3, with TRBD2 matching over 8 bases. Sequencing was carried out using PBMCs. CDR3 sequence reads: CASSLIQREIPTDTQYF. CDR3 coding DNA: TGTGCCAGCAGCTTAATCCAGCGGGAGATCCCCACAGATACGCAGTATTTT.